Reported below is one TCR beta chain. This sample was included in a study of technical replicates of blood from several donors. Measured with immunoSEQ multiplex PCR; TCRdb has only the in-frame clones, and not every one. The repertoire holds about 76,000 clones, with around 85% as singletons. The CDR3 has 16 amino acids. Per the germline V gene, CDR1 is LNHDA and CDR2 is SQIVND (reference sequence). J gave up 3 bases and V 3 bases, and 7 bases lay outside the gene matches. Input material: PBMCs. This receptor was identified in a human donor in good health. Some clones in this sample may be carry-over from other donors' samples. The chain couples TRBV19 to TRBJ1-5; 8 bases are shared with TRBD1. The CDR3 is CASSIGQGLNNQPQHF. The CDR3 DNA is TGTGCCAGTAGTATTGGACAGGGACTAAACAATCAGCCCCAGCATTTT.